This T cell receptor beta chain is drawn from a study of T-cell reconstitution after alpha-beta-depleted transplantation in children. During its preparation, the TCRbeta library received unique molecular identifiers. TCRdb re-called the PCR reads with MiXCR, one entry per CDR3 protein. Of around 250,000 distinct CDR3 sequences detected, nearly 10% appear once; the ten largest clones hold 10%. Germline CDR1 reads SGHRS; CDR2 reads YFSETQ. V lost 4 bases and J lost 2, with 10 bases in between. The CDR3 is 13 residues long. The receptor's source is a human donor who donated a stem cell graft to a child with SCID. V usage is TRBV5-1 and J usage is TRBJ2-7; D unresolved. Sequencing was performed on PBMCs from the stem cell graft donor, taken from the stem cell graft. This CDR3 is CASSTDGAYEQYF. The CDR3 nucleotides read TGCGCCAGCAGCACCGACGGAGCCTACGAGCAGTACTTC.